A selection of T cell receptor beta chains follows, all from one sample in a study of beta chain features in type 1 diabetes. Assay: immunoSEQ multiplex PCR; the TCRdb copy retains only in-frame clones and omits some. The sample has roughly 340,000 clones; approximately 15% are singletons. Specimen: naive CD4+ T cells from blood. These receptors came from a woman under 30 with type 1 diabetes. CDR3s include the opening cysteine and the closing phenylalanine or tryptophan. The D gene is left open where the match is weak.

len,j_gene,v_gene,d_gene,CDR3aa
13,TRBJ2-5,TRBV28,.,CASRRVGGETQYF
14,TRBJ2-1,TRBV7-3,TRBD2,CASSRGLAVNEQFF
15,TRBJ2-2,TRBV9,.,CASSGLGRITGELFF
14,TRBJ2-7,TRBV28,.,CASSLSGKIYEQYF
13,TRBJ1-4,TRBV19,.,CAVLGQNNEKLFF
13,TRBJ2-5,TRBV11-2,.,CASSLADSETQYF
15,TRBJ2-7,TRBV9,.,CASSVDGFTGYEQYF
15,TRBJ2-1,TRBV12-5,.,CASGLALASYNEQFF
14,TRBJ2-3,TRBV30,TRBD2,CAWTLSGATDTQYF
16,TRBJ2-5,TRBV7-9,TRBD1,CASSSRRDREGETQYF
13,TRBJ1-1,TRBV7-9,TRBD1,CASRETGATEAFF
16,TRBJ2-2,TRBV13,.,CASSSTGSRSTGELFF
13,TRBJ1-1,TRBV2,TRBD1,CARGTGVNTEAFF
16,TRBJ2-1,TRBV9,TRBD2,CASSPRTSGSWGEQFF
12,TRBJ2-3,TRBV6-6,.,CASSQNRDTQYF
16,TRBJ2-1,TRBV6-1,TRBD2,CASSEGRLAGEREQFF
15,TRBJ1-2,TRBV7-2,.,CASSGTAPGVYGYTF
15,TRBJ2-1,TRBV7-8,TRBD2,CASSPGGLAGNEQFF
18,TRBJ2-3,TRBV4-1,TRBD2,CASSQVRRWASGTDTQYF
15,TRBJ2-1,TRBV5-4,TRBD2,CASSKQSGSSIEQFF
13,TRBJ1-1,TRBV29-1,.,CSVAVGLNTEAFF
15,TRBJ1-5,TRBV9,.,CASSLSGSSNQPQHF
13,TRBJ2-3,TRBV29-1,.,CSVGGSEADTQYF
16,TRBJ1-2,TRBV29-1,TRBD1,CSVSGGQANLNYGYTF
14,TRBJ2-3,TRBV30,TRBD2,CAWRGLAGTDTQYF
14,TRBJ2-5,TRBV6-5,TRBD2,CASSLGTSVNGQYF
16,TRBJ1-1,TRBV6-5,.,CASSYSGGGMNTEAFF
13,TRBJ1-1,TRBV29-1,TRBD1,CSVRTGRDTEAFF
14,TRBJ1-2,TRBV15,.,CATSREEAHYGYTF